This record concerns one T cell receptor beta chain sequence. The CDR3 spans 15 residues. J gave up 1 base and V 8 bases, and 7 bases lay outside the gene matches. Germline V gene sequence: CDR1 MNHNS, CDR2 SASEGT. Ranging in age from about 6 to 95, the donors were healthy Caucasian individuals from Russia. A second PCR of about 7 to 11 cycles used a sample-barcoded 5' primer and a J-beta primer mix. TCRdb recomputed calls from the 5' RACE reads with MiXCR, one row per CDR3 protein. There are fewer than 2,000,000 distinct CDR3 sequences in the sample; about 31% occur only once, and over 9% lies in the top ten. These data originate in a study of blood T cells in healthy people across ages.

V usage is TRBV6-1 and J usage is TRBJ2-2; 7 bases agree with TRBD2. Specimen: blood. The receptor's source is a woman aged 30 to 39 in good health. CDR3 sequence reads: CASFWIAGNTGELFF. CDR3 nucleotides: TGTGCCAGCTTTTGGATAGCGGGGAACACCGGGGAGCTGTTTTTT.